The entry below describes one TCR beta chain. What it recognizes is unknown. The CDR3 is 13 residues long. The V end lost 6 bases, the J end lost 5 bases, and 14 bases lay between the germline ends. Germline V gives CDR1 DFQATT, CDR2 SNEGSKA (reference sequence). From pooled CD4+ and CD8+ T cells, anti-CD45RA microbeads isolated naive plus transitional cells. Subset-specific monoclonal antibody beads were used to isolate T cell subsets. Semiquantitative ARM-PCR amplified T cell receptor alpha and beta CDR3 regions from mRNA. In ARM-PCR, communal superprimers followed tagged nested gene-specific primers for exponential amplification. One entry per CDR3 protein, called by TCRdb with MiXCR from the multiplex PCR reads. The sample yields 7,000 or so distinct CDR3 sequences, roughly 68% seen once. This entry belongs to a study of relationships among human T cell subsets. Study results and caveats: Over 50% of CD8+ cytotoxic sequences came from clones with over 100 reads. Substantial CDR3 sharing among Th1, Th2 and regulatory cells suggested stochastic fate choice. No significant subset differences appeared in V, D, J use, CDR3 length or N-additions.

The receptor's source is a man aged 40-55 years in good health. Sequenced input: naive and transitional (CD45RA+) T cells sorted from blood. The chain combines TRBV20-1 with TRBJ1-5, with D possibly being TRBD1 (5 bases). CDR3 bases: TGCAGTGCAAAGTGGGGGAGGGATCAGCCCCAGCATTTT. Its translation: CSAKWGRDQPQHF.